These T cell receptor beta chains were read from a single sample in a study of T cells in Graves' hyperthyroidism and ophthalmopathy. One entry per CDR3 protein, called by TCRdb with MiXCR from the multiplex PCR reads. The data contain approximately 710,000 distinct CDR3 sequences, roughly 17% of them singletons. What was sequenced was blood. All receptors come from a man aged 50 to 59 with Graves' hyperthyroidism. Each CDR3 is given with its conserved first and last residue. D genes are given only for firm matches. Clone size is given for some rows only: seen once, a few or many times, or a class if the clone is expanded.

j_gene | v_gene | d_gene | abundance | CDR3aa | CDR3nt
TRBJ2-1 | TRBV2 | TRBD2 | - | CASSERAGGSVEQFF | TGTGCCAGCAGTGAGCGAGCGGGAGGAAGCGTTGAGCAGTTCTTC
TRBJ2-7 | TRBV5-1 | - | - | CASSLEGQGLREQYF | TGCGCCAGCAGCCTGGAGGGGCAGGGGCTTCGGGAGCAGTACTTC
TRBJ2-7 | TRBV27 | TRBD2 | few | CASSLSGTSGVYEQYF | TGTGCCAGCAGTCTATCCGGGACTAGCGGCGTTTACGAGCAGTACTTC
TRBJ1-3 | TRBV10-1 | - | many | CASSEQGEGNTIYF | TGCGCCAGCAGTGAGCAGGGTGAAGGAAACACCATATATTTT
TRBJ2-5 | TRBV3-1 | TRBD2 | - | CASSHLGTSGETQYF | TGTGCCAGCAGCCATCTCGGGACTAGCGGTGAGACCCAGTACTTC
TRBJ2-7 | TRBV7-9 | TRBD1 | many | CASSLSLGQGAYEQYF | TGTGCCAGCAGCTTATCCCTCGGACAGGGCGCCTACGAGCAGTACTTC
TRBJ2-5 | TRBV3-1 | TRBD2 | many | CASSPGTSGIGETQYF | TGTGCCAGCAGCCCGGGGACTAGCGGGATCGGAGAGACCCAGTACTTC
TRBJ2-3 | TRBV12-3/TRBV12-4 | - | many | CASTPPQTRGPDTQYF | TGTGCCAGCACCCCCCCCCAGACTAGGGGTCCAGATACGCAGTATTTT
TRBJ2-7 | TRBV7-3 | - | many | CASSAGPGRNTEQYF | TGTGCCAGCAGCGCAGGCCCGGGACGTAATACCGAGCAGTACTTC
TRBJ2-7 | TRBV7-2 | TRBD1 | few | CASSLGDRGTRDEQYF | TGTGCCAGCAGCTTAGGGGACAGGGGCACCAGGGACGAGCAGTACTTC
TRBJ2-2 | TRBV11-2 | - | many | CASSLGGRGGELFF | TGTGCCAGCAGCTTAGGAGGACGGGGCGGGGAGCTGTTTTTT
TRBJ2-7 | TRBV18 | TRBD2 | few | CASSLTPLANYEQYF | TGTGCCAGCTCACTAACTCCACTAGCGAACTACGAGCAGTACTTC
TRBJ1-1 | TRBV28 | TRBD1 | few | CASIISRGHTEAFF | TGTGCCAGCATCATCTCCAGGGGGCACACTGAAGCTTTCTTT
TRBJ1-5 | TRBV28 | - | - | CASLGGGQGPIVGNQPQHF | TGTGCCAGCCTGGGGGGCGGGCAGGGCCCTATAGTCGGCAATCAGCCCCAGCATTTT
TRBJ1-2 | TRBV9 | - | - | CASSVNRDGYTF | TGTGCCAGCAGCGTAAACAGGGACGGCTACACCTTC
TRBJ2-3 | TRBV7-3 | TRBD2 | few | CASSLAPSGSVEDTQYF | TGTGCCAGCAGCTTAGCGCCTAGCGGGAGCGTAGAAGATACGCAGTATTTT
TRBJ2-3 | TRBV13 | - | - | CASSQEFDDITDTQYF | TGTGCCAGCAGCCAAGAATTTGACGACATCACAGATACGCAGTATTTT
TRBJ2-2 | TRBV3-1 | - | - | CASSPTGWPRELFF | TGTGCCAGCAGCCCTACAGGCTGGCCAAGGGAGCTGTTTTTT
TRBJ1-2 | TRBV20-1 | - | many | CSANNGYTF | TGCAGTGCTAACAATGGCTACACCTTC
TRBJ1-2 | TRBV7-2 | TRBD1 | many | CASSTRGQGAHSNYGYTF | TGTGCCAGCAGCACCCGCGGACAGGGGGCGCATTCTAACTATGGCTACACCTTC
TRBJ2-3 | TRBV20-1 | - | many | CSARDMTGPDTQYF | TGCAGTGCTAGAGATATGACAGGTCCAGATACGCAGTATTTT
TRBJ2-5 | TRBV27 | TRBD2 | - | CASSSTVVAGVETQYF | TGTGCCAGCAGTTCGACCGTGGTAGCGGGAGTGGAGACCCAGTACTTC
TRBJ2-3 | TRBV19 | TRBD2 | - | CASSSRWTSGSPTTDTQYF | TGTGCCAGTAGTAGCCGATGGACTAGCGGGAGTCCAACTACAGATACGCAGTATTTT
TRBJ2-3 | TRBV6-1 | - | many | CASSDVGDRTDTQYF | TGTGCCAGCAGTGATGTTGGGGATCGCACAGATACGCAGTATTTT
TRBJ2-1 | TRBV28 | - | few | CATQGGMSEQFF | TGTGCCACCCAGGGAGGAATGTCTGAGCAGTTCTTC
TRBJ2-5 | TRBV11-3 | TRBD2 | - | CASSLPAGEVETHYF | TGTGCCAGCAGCTTACCTGCGGGAGAGGTTGAGACCCACTACTTC
TRBJ1-1 | TRBV28 | - | - | CASTLGGDTEAFF | TGTGCCAGCACCCTTGGGGGGGACACTGAAGCTTTCTTT
TRBJ2-7 | TRBV18 | TRBD1 | many | CASSRTGREQYF | TGTGCCAGCTCAAGGACAGGGCGCGAGCAGTACTTC
TRBJ2-6 | TRBV19 | - | - | CASSMKAGANVLTF | TGTGCCAGTAGTATGAAAGCTGGGGCCAACGTCCTGACTTTC
TRBJ2-1 | TRBV2 | - | many | CASSALEGSYNEQFF | TGTGCCAGCAGTGCTCTAGAGGGTTCCTACAATGAGCAGTTCTTC
TRBJ1-1 | TRBV12-3/TRBV12-4 | - | few | CASRPGPLEISEAFF | TGTGCCAGCAGGCCGGGACCGTTAGAGATATCTGAAGCTTTCTTT
TRBJ1-1 | TRBV28 | TRBD1 | few | CASQTRDRGRTEAFF | TGTGCCAGCCAAACTAGGGACAGGGGGCGAACTGAAGCTTTCTTT